The rows below give T cell receptor beta chains drawn from one sample of a study of CD8 T cells in ankylosing spondylitis. Via MiXCR, TCRdb re-called the 5' RACE reads, giving one row per CDR3 protein. Among around 300,000 distinct CDR3 sequences, about a fifth were seen once, and the ten largest hold 3.5%. Sequencing was done on a sample of blood, either unsorted or a sorted T cell fraction (not recorded which). Receptors originate from a female donor with ankylosing spondylitis or in good health (not recorded which). Both conserved end residues are part of each CDR3. The order of the fields is D gene, V gene, J gene, clone size, CDR3 DNA, CDR3 protein. A D gene is named only where the DNA matches it firmly. Clone size is shown for a subset of rows, as once, few, many or a class of expanded clone.

D gene: TRBD1
V gene: TRBV5-1
J gene: TRBJ2-7
clone size: NA
CDR3 DNA: TGCGCCAGCAGCTTGACGACAGGGACCGAGCAGTACTTC
CDR3 protein: CASSLTTGTEQYF

D gene: TRBD2
V gene: TRBV10-2
J gene: TRBJ2-1
clone size: NA
CDR3 DNA: TGCGCCAGCAGTGAGTCGAGGGCTAGCGGGAGGGCCAATGAGCAGTTCTTC
CDR3 protein: CASSESRASGRANEQFF

D gene: NA
V gene: TRBV7-9
J gene: TRBJ1-3
clone size: NA
CDR3 DNA: TGTGCCTTCGGCTACTCTGGAAACACCATATATTTT
CDR3 protein: CAFGYSGNTIYF

D gene: TRBD2
V gene: TRBV7-2
J gene: TRBJ2-3
clone size: few
CDR3 DNA: TGTGCCAGCAAAACTAGGCCCGGGAGGTGGACAGATACGCAGTATTTT
CDR3 protein: CASKTRPGRWTDTQYF

D gene: TRBD2
V gene: TRBV5-5
J gene: TRBJ2-3
clone size: NA
CDR3 DNA: TGTGCCAGCAGTCCGGGGGGAGCGGGAGGGCCCGCAGATACGCAGTATTTT
CDR3 protein: CASSPGGAGGPADTQYF

D gene: NA
V gene: TRBV6-1
J gene: TRBJ1-2
clone size: NA
CDR3 DNA: TGTGCCAGCAGTGATTGGCCGGTAGTGGGCTACACCTTC
CDR3 protein: CASSDWPVVGYTF

D gene: NA
V gene: TRBV11-3
J gene: TRBJ2-2
clone size: once
CDR3 DNA: TGTGCCAGCAGCTCAAAAGGGGCTGAAGCCGGGGAGCTGTTTTTT
CDR3 protein: CASSSKGAEAGELFF

D gene: NA
V gene: TRBV9
J gene: TRBJ1-2
clone size: many
CDR3 DNA: TGTGCCAGCAGCTTAACAGGGACCTATGGCTACACCTTC
CDR3 protein: CASSLTGTYGYTF

D gene: NA
V gene: TRBV29-1
J gene: TRBJ2-7
clone size: NA
CDR3 DNA: TGCAGCGTGGGGGCAGGGGTCCACGAGCAGTACTTC
CDR3 protein: CSVGAGVHEQYF

D gene: NA
V gene: TRBV20-1
J gene: TRBJ2-2
clone size: many
CDR3 DNA: TGCAGCCTGGCTAGGGGAGGAGCCGGGGAGCTGTTTTTT
CDR3 protein: CSLARGGAGELFF

D gene: NA
V gene: TRBV12-3/TRBV12-4
J gene: TRBJ1-1
clone size: many
CDR3 DNA: TGTGCCAGCAGTTTGGGACGAGGGAATGAAGCTTTCTTT
CDR3 protein: CASSLGRGNEAFF

D gene: TRBD2
V gene: TRBV9
J gene: TRBJ2-7
clone size: many
CDR3 DNA: TGTGCCAGCAGCGTAGATGGGGGGGCCTACGAGCAGTACTTC
CDR3 protein: CASSVDGGAYEQYF

D gene: NA
V gene: TRBV20-1
J gene: TRBJ2-1
clone size: NA
CDR3 DNA: TGCAGTGCTAGAGATCGGGGCTATTCCTACAATGAGCAGTTCTTC
CDR3 protein: CSARDRGYSYNEQFF

D gene: NA
V gene: TRBV10-3
J gene: TRBJ1-2
clone size: few
CDR3 DNA: TGTGCCATCACCCCCGGGGGGGGAGACTATGGCTACACCTTC
CDR3 protein: CAITPGGGDYGYTF

D gene: NA
V gene: TRBV5-1
J gene: TRBJ1-2
clone size: NA
CDR3 DNA: TGCGCCAGCAGTAGCCGACAGAATACTAACTATGGCTACACCTTC
CDR3 protein: CASSSRQNTNYGYTF

D gene: NA
V gene: TRBV19
J gene: TRBJ2-5
clone size: few
CDR3 DNA: TGTGCCAGTAGTATGAGACTGGACACAGCAGAGACCCAGTACTTC
CDR3 protein: CASSMRLDTAETQYF

D gene: TRBD1
V gene: TRBV7-2
J gene: TRBJ2-5
clone size: NA
CDR3 DNA: TGTGCCAGCAGCCCAACTGGACAGGGCTTGACCCAGTACTTC
CDR3 protein: CASSPTGQGLTQYF

D gene: NA
V gene: TRBV30
J gene: TRBJ2-7
clone size: few
CDR3 DNA: TGTGCCTGGAGTGTAAGTACTGGACTTCCCCACGAGCAGTACTTC
CDR3 protein: CAWSVSTGLPHEQYF

D gene: NA
V gene: TRBV5-8
J gene: TRBJ2-7
clone size: NA
CDR3 DNA: TGTGCCAGCAGCTTGAGCGGACTTCGCGGGCAGTACTTC
CDR3 protein: CASSLSGLRGQYF

D gene: NA
V gene: TRBV20-1
J gene: TRBJ2-7
clone size: few
CDR3 DNA: TGCAGTGCTAGAGGTCCCGGCGAGCAGTACTTC
CDR3 protein: CSARGPGEQYF

D gene: NA
V gene: TRBV21-1
J gene: TRBJ1-2
clone size: NA
CDR3 DNA: TGTGCCAGTACCCCCCGGGGCACTCCTGTAGGCTACACCTTC
CDR3 protein: CASTPRGTPVGYTF

D gene: NA
V gene: TRBV20-1
J gene: TRBJ2-1
clone size: NA
CDR3 DNA: TGCAGTGCTAGAACCGCGGATCGTCAGTTCTTC
CDR3 protein: CSARTADRQFF

D gene: NA
V gene: TRBV4-3
J gene: TRBJ2-7
clone size: few
CDR3 DNA: TGCGCCAGCAGCCAAGAGAGGGGACGCCTCGAGCAGTACTTC
CDR3 protein: CASSQERGRLEQYF

D gene: NA
V gene: TRBV15
J gene: TRBJ1-2
clone size: many
CDR3 DNA: TGTGCCACCAGCAGAGCTCGGAACTATGGCTACACCTTC
CDR3 protein: CATSRARNYGYTF

D gene: NA
V gene: TRBV5-1
J gene: TRBJ2-6
clone size: few
CDR3 DNA: TGCGCCAGCAGCTTGGATAACGTCTCTGGGGCCAACGTCCTGACTTTC
CDR3 protein: CASSLDNVSGANVLTF

D gene: TRBD2
V gene: TRBV12-3/TRBV12-4
J gene: TRBJ2-2
clone size: few
CDR3 DNA: TGTGCCAGCAGCCGCGGACTAGCGAGCACCGGGGAGCTGTTTTTT
CDR3 protein: CASSRGLASTGELFF

D gene: NA
V gene: TRBV7-9
J gene: TRBJ1-3
clone size: few
CDR3 DNA: TGTGCCAGCAGCCTTAGTTCAGGCCGAACTGGAAACACCATATATTTT
CDR3 protein: CASSLSSGRTGNTIYF

D gene: NA
V gene: TRBV4-3
J gene: TRBJ2-1
clone size: many
CDR3 DNA: TGCGCCAGCAGCCAAGGGAGGGGCGTCTACAATGAGCAGTTCTTC
CDR3 protein: CASSQGRGVYNEQFF

D gene: NA
V gene: TRBV6-6
J gene: TRBJ1-2
clone size: NA
CDR3 DNA: TGTGCCAGCAAGGGGGGCCATGGCTACACCTTC
CDR3 protein: CASKGGHGYTF

D gene: TRBD2
V gene: TRBV28
J gene: TRBJ2-1
clone size: NA
CDR3 DNA: TGTGCCAGCAGTTTATTCAGCGGGAGTTTTGACAATGAGCAGTTCTTC
CDR3 protein: CASSLFSGSFDNEQFF

D gene: NA
V gene: TRBV5-4
J gene: TRBJ1-1
clone size: NA
CDR3 DNA: TGTGCCAGCAGCCCGGAAGTGGACAGACGGACTGAAGCTTTCTTT
CDR3 protein: CASSPEVDRRTEAFF

D gene: TRBD2
V gene: TRBV9
J gene: TRBJ2-1
clone size: few
CDR3 DNA: TGTGCCAGCAGCGTCGCCCCAGGACTAGCAGCCCACAATGAGCAGTTCTTC
CDR3 protein: CASSVAPGLAAHNEQFF

D gene: NA
V gene: TRBV4-3
J gene: TRBJ2-3
clone size: NA
CDR3 DNA: TGCGCCAGCAGCCAAGGCAACATTCGGTGGGTGGTTACAGATACGCAGTATTTT
CDR3 protein: CASSQGNIRWVVTDTQYF

D gene: NA
V gene: TRBV4-2
J gene: TRBJ1-1
clone size: NA
CDR3 DNA: TGTGCCAGCAGCCAAGACACAGGGCGCACTGAAGCTTTCTTT
CDR3 protein: CASSQDTGRTEAFF

D gene: TRBD1
V gene: TRBV12-3/TRBV12-4
J gene: TRBJ1-2
clone size: few
CDR3 DNA: TGTGCCAGCAGCGGGACAGGGTTTAACTATGGCTACACCTTC
CDR3 protein: CASSGTGFNYGYTF

D gene: NA
V gene: TRBV20-1
J gene: TRBJ1-4
clone size: NA
CDR3 DNA: TGCAGTGCCCCGACAGGTCCAACTAATGAAAAACTGTTTTTT
CDR3 protein: CSAPTGPTNEKLFF

D gene: TRBD2
V gene: TRBV12-3/TRBV12-4
J gene: TRBJ2-1
clone size: few
CDR3 DNA: TGTGCCAGCAGACTGGGACTAGCGGGACATGAGCAGTTCTTC
CDR3 protein: CASRLGLAGHEQFF

D gene: NA
V gene: TRBV29-1
J gene: TRBJ1-2
clone size: NA
CDR3 DNA: TGCAGCGTTGATGGGCGGGGAGTCTATGGCTACACCTTC
CDR3 protein: CSVDGRGVYGYTF

D gene: NA
V gene: TRBV6-1
J gene: TRBJ1-5
clone size: few
CDR3 DNA: TGTGCCAGCAGTGAGGCCCCCGCGGCGCGGCCCCAGCATTTT
CDR3 protein: CASSEAPAARPQHF

D gene: NA
V gene: TRBV27
J gene: TRBJ2-3
clone size: few
CDR3 DNA: TGTGCCAGCAGTTTAAGGGCACTTTACACAGATACGCAGTATTTT
CDR3 protein: CASSLRALYTDTQYF

D gene: TRBD1
V gene: TRBV6-1
J gene: TRBJ1-4
clone size: NA
CDR3 DNA: TGTGCCAGCACCTCCCGGGACAGGGGGCTTGAAAAACTGTTTTTT
CDR3 protein: CASTSRDRGLEKLFF

D gene: TRBD2
V gene: TRBV20-1
J gene: TRBJ2-4
clone size: NA
CDR3 DNA: TGCAGTGCTAGAGATCGTAGGACTAGCGGGGAGGGAGCCAAAAACATTCAGTACTTC
CDR3 protein: CSARDRRTSGEGAKNIQYF

D gene: NA
V gene: TRBV29-1
J gene: TRBJ1-4
clone size: few
CDR3 DNA: TGCAGCGCGCGGACTATGGGCGAAAAACTGTTTTTT
CDR3 protein: CSARTMGEKLFF

D gene: TRBD1
V gene: TRBV29-1
J gene: TRBJ2-7
clone size: many
CDR3 DNA: TGCAGCGTTGGACAGGGACACGAGCAGTACTTC
CDR3 protein: CSVGQGHEQYF

D gene: NA
V gene: TRBV29-1
J gene: TRBJ1-5
clone size: few
CDR3 DNA: TGCAGCGTTGAAGAAACAGGTCAGCCCCAGCATTTT
CDR3 protein: CSVEETGQPQHF

D gene: NA
V gene: TRBV4-3
J gene: TRBJ2-3
clone size: few
CDR3 DNA: TGCGCCAGCAGCCAAGAGGCGAAGGAAGATACGCAGTATTTT
CDR3 protein: CASSQEAKEDTQYF

D gene: NA
V gene: TRBV6-6
J gene: TRBJ2-5
clone size: few
CDR3 DNA: TGTGCCAGCGCCGGGCTGGAGACCCAGTACTTC
CDR3 protein: CASAGLETQYF